This is a list of T cell receptor beta chains from one sample in a study of T cells in localized non-small cell lung cancer. Profiling relied on immunoSEQ multiplex PCR, and the TCRdb table lists in-frame clones only, not all of them. Of around 21,000 clones listed, around nine tenths are singletons. The sample was peripheral blood, taken before any cancer treatment. The receptors originated from a male donor at least 60 years old with stage I lung adenocarcinoma. CDR3s include the opening cysteine and the closing phenylalanine or tryptophan. A D gene is named only where the DNA matches it firmly. Size tells how often a clone was seen (once, few, many) or the class of an expanded clone, and some rows leave it out.

>TRBV6-1|.|TRBJ2-1|.
CASSSLGYPNEQFF
TGTGCCAGCAGTTCCCTGGGCTACCCAAATGAGCAGTTCTTC
>TRBV9|.|TRBJ2-6|.
CASSSSGANVLTF
TGTGCCAGCAGTTCATCTGGGGCCAACGTCCTGACTTTC
>TRBV19|.|TRBJ1-5|TRBD1
CASSIDSGQVKPQHF
TGTGCCAGTAGTATCGATTCCGGACAGGTGAAGCCCCAGCATTTT
>TRBV2|.|TRBJ2-7|.
CASSVSGSYEQYF
TGTGCCAGCAGTGTCTCAGGGAGCTACGAGCAGTACTTC
>TRBV6-1|few|TRBJ1-5|.
CASSDGPYQPQHF
TGTGCCAGCAGTGATGGGCCCTATCAGCCCCAGCATTTT
>TRBV2|.|TRBJ1-2|.
CASRPRDGRGGYTF
TGTGCCAGCAGACCCCGGGACGGTCGAGGGGGCTACACCTTC
>TRBV11-3|.|TRBJ2-5|TRBD1
CASSSGQGVEETQYF
TGTGCCAGCAGCTCGGGACAGGGGGTGGAAGAGACCCAGTACTTC
>TRBV6-1|.|TRBJ2-2|.
CASRNTGELFF
TGTGCCAGCAGGAACACCGGGGAGCTGTTTTTT
>TRBV14|.|TRBJ1-1|TRBD1
CASSQTNAGTGGAFF
TGTGCCAGCAGCCAAACTAATGCCGGGACAGGGGGAGCTTTCTTT
>TRBV19|.|TRBJ2-3|TRBD1
CASSLRQGTVDTQYF
TGTGCCAGTAGTCTTCGACAGGGGACGGTGGATACGCAGTATTTT
>TRBV28|.|TRBJ1-6|.
CASYPAPGYNSPLHF
TGTGCCAGCTACCCTGCCCCAGGGTATAATTCACCCCTCCACTTT
>TRBV28|.|TRBJ2-5|.
CASKGGGGLETQYF
TGTGCCAGCAAGGGGGGAGGCGGGTTAGAGACCCAGTACTTC
>TRBV6-5|.|TRBJ2-1|.
CASSLEGGEQFF
TGTGCCAGCAGTCTGGAGGGTGGAGAGCAGTTCTTC
>TRBV30|once|TRBJ1-3|TRBD1
CASEQGAISGNTIYF
TGTGCCTCAGAACAGGGGGCAATCTCTGGAAACACCATATATTTT
>TRBV9|.|TRBJ2-3|.
CASSAQGVSTDTQYF
TGTGCCAGCAGCGCTCAGGGTGTAAGCACAGATACGCAGTATTTT
>TRBV11-3|.|TRBJ1-3|.
CASSSTSGGTIYF
TGTGCCAGCAGCTCTACTTCTGGGGGCACCATATATTTT
>TRBV30|.|TRBJ1-2|TRBD1
CAWSVREGAGGYTF
TGTGCCTGGAGTGTACGGGAGGGGGCGGGGGGCTACACCTTC
>TRBV28|.|TRBJ1-5|.
CASSLKGWFSNQPQHF
TGTGCCAGCAGTTTAAAGGGGTGGTTTAGCAATCAGCCCCAGCATTTT
>TRBV6-6|.|TRBJ2-7|.
CASSKDQGYEQYF
TGTGCCAGCAGCAAGGACCAGGGATACGAGCAGTACTTC
>TRBV28|.|TRBJ1-2|TRBD1
CASSLPGTGGNYGYTF
TGTGCCAGCAGTTTACCCGGGACAGGGGGCAACTATGGCTACACCTTC
>TRBV4-3|.|TRBJ2-3|.
CASSRQGDTQYF
TGCGCCAGCAGCCGACAAGGAGATACGCAGTATTTT
>TRBV20-1|.|TRBJ2-1|TRBD2
CSAQSGGGQFF
TGCAGTGCCCAGTCGGGGGGAGGGCAGTTCTTC
>TRBV10-2|.|TRBJ1-3|.
CASSQRTGNTIYF
TGCGCCAGCAGTCAGCGGACTGGAAACACCATATATTTT
>TRBV7-9|.|TRBJ1-2|TRBD1
CAVLQGNYGYTF
TGTGCCGTACTACAGGGGAACTATGGCTACACCTTC
>TRBV2|few|TRBJ2-7|.
CASSERQAQGLEQYF
TGTGCCAGCAGTGAAAGGCAGGCCCAGGGCCTCGAGCAGTACTTC
>TRBV5-1|.|TRBJ1-1|.
CASSTDRTGRTFF
TGCGCCAGCAGCACCGACCGGACGGGTAGGACTTTCTTT
>TRBV2|.|TRBJ1-1|.
CASSAALRGTEAFF
TGTGCCAGCAGTGCCGCCCTGAGGGGTACTGAAGCTTTCTTT
>TRBV7-3|.|TRBJ2-5|TRBD1
CASRPTGEGAGTQYF
TGTGCCAGCAGGCCCACTGGAGAGGGGGCTGGGACCCAGTACTTC
>TRBV19|.|TRBJ1-5|TRBD1
CASSIGQGPATPQHF
TGTGCCAGTAGTATCGGACAGGGGCCCGCGACGCCCCAGCATTTT
>TRBV11-2|.|TRBJ1-2|.
CATTHSGDAIGYGYTF
TGTGCCACCACCCACTCCGGAGACGCCATAGGGTATGGCTACACCTTC
>TRBV6-5|.|TRBJ1-6|TRBD1
CASSFPDRAGPLHF
TGTGCCAGCAGTTTCCCGGACAGGGCGGGACCCCTCCACTTT
>TRBV11-1|.|TRBJ2-1|TRBD2
CASSFFSVGGRNEQFF
TGTGCCAGCAGCTTTTTTTCGGTGGGGGGGAGGAATGAGCAGTTCTTC
>TRBV18|.|TRBJ2-2|TRBD1
CASSPGTGHDTGELFF
TGTGCCAGCTCACCAGGGACAGGGCATGACACCGGGGAGCTGTTTTTT
>TRBV6-5|.|TRBJ1-2|TRBD1
CASSSGRTGGGYTF
TGTGCCAGCAGCTCAGGAAGGACAGGGGGCGGCTACACCTTC
>TRBV6-5|.|TRBJ1-1|.
CASSYRGGRVTEAFF
TGTGCCAGCAGTTACCGAGGGGGACGGGTCACTGAAGCTTTCTTT
>TRBV27|.|TRBJ2-7|.
CASSLFQGSIVNEQYF
TGTGCCAGCAGTTTATTCCAGGGAAGTATAGTCAACGAGCAGTACTTC